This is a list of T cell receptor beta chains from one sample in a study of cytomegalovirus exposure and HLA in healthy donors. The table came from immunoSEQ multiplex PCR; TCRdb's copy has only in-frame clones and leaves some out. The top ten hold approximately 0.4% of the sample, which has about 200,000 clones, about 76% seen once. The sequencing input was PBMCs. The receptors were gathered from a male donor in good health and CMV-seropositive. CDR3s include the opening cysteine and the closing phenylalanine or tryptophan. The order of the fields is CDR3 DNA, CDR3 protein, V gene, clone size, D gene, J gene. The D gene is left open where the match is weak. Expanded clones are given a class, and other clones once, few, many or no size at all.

TGCGCCAGCAGCTTGGAGACAGGGATCTACGAGCAGTACTTC | CASSLETGIYEQYF | TRBV5-1 | . | TRBD1 | TRBJ2-7
TGTGCCAGCAGCCAGGACAGGGGAAGGGCAACTAATGAAAAACTGTTTTTT | CASSQDRGRATNEKLFF | TRBV7-2 | . | TRBD1 | TRBJ1-4
TGTGCCAGCAGTTTATCAACGGGACAGATGATCTCTGGGGCCAACGTCCTGACTTTC | CASSLSTGQMISGANVLTF | TRBV27 | . | TRBD1 | TRBJ2-6
TGTGCTAGTGGCACCGACAGGGGGTCAGCCTACGAGCAGTACTTC | CASGTDRGSAYEQYF | TRBV12-5 | . | TRBD1 | TRBJ2-7
TGTGCCAGCATAGTGCCTCAGGGAACTGAAGCTTTCTTT | CASIVPQGTEAFF | TRBV6-5 | . | . | TRBJ1-1
TGTGCCAGCAGCTTAGGTGCTAGCGGGGAGGACCAAGAGACCCAGTACTTC | CASSLGASGEDQETQYF | TRBV7-9 | few | TRBD2 | TRBJ2-5
TGCGCCAGCAGGAGGGACACAGATCGAGGAGAGACCCAGTACTTC | CASRRDTDRGETQYF | TRBV5-1 | . | . | TRBJ2-5
TGCGCCAGCAGCCAAGAGGGACTAGCTTCAGGCACAGATACGCAGTATTTT | CASSQEGLASGTDTQYF | TRBV4-1 | . | TRBD2 | TRBJ2-3
TGCGCCAGCAGCCAAGTTACAGATTACACCGGGGAGCTGTTTTTT | CASSQVTDYTGELFF | TRBV4-1 | . | . | TRBJ2-2
TGTGCCAGCCATACACGTTCATCTAGCGGGAGGGCCGGGACCCAGTACTTC | CASHTRSSSGRAGTQYF | TRBV28 | . | TRBD2 | TRBJ2-5
TGTGCCAGCAGTTCTGGGTCAGGAAGCTCCTACGAGCAGTACTTC | CASSSGSGSSYEQYF | TRBV27 | . | . | TRBJ2-7
TGTGCCAGCAGCTTAATAGGAGGCGAGGGAAAACTGTTTTTT | CASSLIGGEGKLFF | TRBV11-2 | . | . | TRBJ1-4
TGTGCCAGCAGGCCCGACAGGTTTGCAGCTAACTATGGCTACACCTTC | CASRPDRFAANYGYTF | TRBV11-1 | . | . | TRBJ1-2
TGTGCCAGCAGCCCAAGGGGCGGGGTGGGAGATACGCAGTATTTT | CASSPRGGVGDTQYF | TRBV27 | . | . | TRBJ2-3
TGTGCCAGCAGTTTACGTCCAGGGTACTACGAGCAGTACTTC | CASSLRPGYYEQYF | TRBV28 | . | . | TRBJ2-7
TGTGCCAGCAGCGTAGGGACCGGGACAGGGCCATATAGCAATCAGCCCCAGCATTTT | CASSVGTGTGPYSNQPQHF | TRBV9 | few | TRBD1 | TRBJ1-5
TGTGCCAGCAGCGAGACCCCGGGACAGTTCTCTGGAAACACCATATATTTT | CASSETPGQFSGNTIYF | TRBV9 | once | TRBD1 | TRBJ1-3
TGCGCCAGCAGCCAAGTCCCAGGGGATTCGGGGGAGACCCAGTACTTC | CASSQVPGDSGETQYF | TRBV4-1 | few | . | TRBJ2-5
TGTGCCAGCAGCTTCGGGGACAGGGGCGCTGAAGCTTTCTTT | CASSFGDRGAEAFF | TRBV5-4 | . | TRBD1 | TRBJ1-1
TGTGCCAGCAGCTTGCAGGGGTCGGATGGCTACACCTTC | CASSLQGSDGYTF | TRBV5-4 | . | . | TRBJ1-2
TGTGCCAGCAGCGTAGCCGGGTTTGCCTACAATGAGCAGTTCTTC | CASSVAGFAYNEQFF | TRBV9 | few | . | TRBJ2-1
TGTGCCAGCAGCCCAGACCCCGGGAGGGCCATCTACAATGAGCAGTTCTTC | CASSPDPGRAIYNEQFF | TRBV5-4 | few | TRBD2 | TRBJ2-1
TGCGCCAGCAGCTATTCCGGGACAGCAAACACTGAAGCTTTCTTT | CASSYSGTANTEAFF | TRBV5-1 | . | TRBD1 | TRBJ1-1
TGTGCCAGCAGCGTCCTAGCGGGGGGATACAATGAGCAGTTCTTC | CASSVLAGGYNEQFF | TRBV9 | . | TRBD2 | TRBJ2-1
TGTGCCAGTAGTCCTCGACGGACTAGCGTATCCCACAATGAGCAGTTCTTC | CASSPRRTSVSHNEQFF | TRBV19 | . | TRBD2 | TRBJ2-1
TGTGCCAGCAGACGGACTAGCGGGGGCTACGAGCAGTACTTC | CASRRTSGGYEQYF | TRBV27 | . | TRBD2 | TRBJ2-7
TGTGCCAGCAGCCCCCAGGGGGCCCAAGCCTACGAGCAGTACTTC | CASSPQGAQAYEQYF | TRBV9 | . | TRBD1 | TRBJ2-7
TGTGCCAGTAGTGACAGGGTGACTGCTCAGCCCCAGCATTTT | CASSDRVTAQPQHF | TRBV19 | . | TRBD1 | TRBJ1-5
TGTGCCAGCAGTTACCTAACCGAGAACACTGAAGCTTTCTTT | CASSYLTENTEAFF | TRBV6-5 | . | . | TRBJ1-1
TGTGCCAGCAGCTTGTCTAGCGGGGCCCGGGGCAATGAGCAGTTCTTC | CASSLSSGARGNEQFF | TRBV5-4 | few | TRBD2 | TRBJ2-1
TGCAGCTCGAGAGGGCTAGCGGGGGTTTTTCATGAGCAGTTCTTC | CSSRGLAGVFHEQFF | TRBV29-1 | . | TRBD2 | TRBJ2-1
TGTGCCAGCTTCTCGAACACTGAAGCTTTCTTT | CASFSNTEAFF | TRBV6-1 | . | . | TRBJ1-1
TGTGCCAGCAGACAGGGACAGAACTATGGCTACACCTTC | CASRQGQNYGYTF | TRBV6-5 | . | TRBD1 | TRBJ1-2
TGTGCCAGCACCAAAAGGGAGGGGCCGTTTGTCTATGGCTACACCTTC | CASTKREGPFVYGYTF | TRBV7-2 | . | . | TRBJ1-2
TGTGCCAGCAGCATGAGGGCAGGGAACACTGAAGCTTTCTTT | CASSMRAGNTEAFF | TRBV11-2 | . | . | TRBJ1-1
TGTGCCAGCAGCGTTTCGGACAGGGCGACCGGGGAGCTGTTTTTT | CASSVSDRATGELFF | TRBV9 | once | TRBD1 | TRBJ2-2
TGTGCCAGCAGCGAAGGTTCAGGAAATCAGCCCCAGCATTTT | CASSEGSGNQPQHF | TRBV9 | . | . | TRBJ1-5
TGTGCCGGGGCCAGGATATTCCAAGAGACCCAGTACTTC | CAGARIFQETQYF | TRBV7-2 | . | . | TRBJ2-5
TGTGCCAGCACCTTGGGTCCAGGCTGGGGGGGCGGCGAGTCCAATGAGCAGTTCTTC | CASTLGPGWGGGESNEQFF | TRBV28 | . | . | TRBJ2-1
TGTGCCACTACTTGGGACATCAATCAGCCCCAGCATTTT | CATTWDINQPQHF | TRBV19 | . | . | TRBJ1-5
TGTGCCAGCAGGTCTGCGGGGGGAGGTCTGGCTTTCTTT | CASRSAGGGLAFF | TRBV6-4 | few | . | TRBJ1-1
TGCAGCGTCGAGGGGGCCTTAGGGGGTTCGAACATTCAGTACTTC | CSVEGALGGSNIQYF | TRBV29-1 | . | TRBD1 | TRBJ2-4
TGTGCCAGCAGCTTAGCGAGGCAGGGTTATTCCTCTGGAAACACCATATATTTT | CASSLARQGYSSGNTIYF | TRBV7-2 | . | . | TRBJ1-3
TGTGCCAGCTCACCCATCCGCGCCGCCGAGACCCAGTACTTC | CASSPIRAAETQYF | TRBV18 | . | . | TRBJ2-5
TGTGCTAGTGGTTTGGGACAGTACAATGAGCAGTTCTTC | CASGLGQYNEQFF | TRBV12-5 | . | . | TRBJ2-1
TGCGCCAGCAGCCGCGGGCCTACCTACGAGCAGTACTTC | CASSRGPTYEQYF | TRBV4-1 | . | . | TRBJ2-7
TGTGCCAGCAGCAAATCTAGCGGGGGGGCCCTTAATGAGCAGTACTTC | CASSKSSGGALNEQYF | TRBV21-1 | . | . | TRBJ2-7
TGTGCCGCCGGACAGCTGAACACTGAAGCTTTCTTT | CAAGQLNTEAFF | TRBV7-9 | . | . | TRBJ1-1
TGTGCCAGCAGCCCACGAGCGGGGGGGCGGAACACCGGGGAGCTGTTTTTT | CASSPRAGGRNTGELFF | TRBV7-2 | . | TRBD2 | TRBJ2-2
TGTGCCAGCAGGTTGACTCCCGGGAGGAACACCGGGGAGCTGTTTTTT | CASRLTPGRNTGELFF | TRBV28 | . | . | TRBJ2-2
TGTGCCAGCAGTGACAGGGGATTGAACACTGAAGCTTTCTTT | CASSDRGLNTEAFF | TRBV6-1 | . | . | TRBJ1-1
TGCGCCAGCAACTCGGACAGACAAGGAGTGACAGATACGCAGTATTTT | CASNSDRQGVTDTQYF | TRBV5-1 | . | . | TRBJ2-3
TGTGCCAGCAGCTCAGAGGCGGGATACTACGAGCAGTACTTC | CASSSEAGYYEQYF | TRBV7-3 | . | . | TRBJ2-7
TGTGCCACAAGGGGGACAGGGGGAGTTTACGAGCAGTACTTC | CATRGTGGVYEQYF | TRBV19 | . | TRBD1 | TRBJ2-7
TGCACCAGCAGCCAAGATAGGGGCGGGAGGGCCCTCATAGATGAGCAGTTCTTC | CTSSQDRGGRALIDEQFF | TRBV4-1 | . | TRBD2 | TRBJ2-1
TGTGCCAGCAGCGTCTCCGCTAGCGACTTCGGGGAGCAGTACTTC | CASSVSASDFGEQYF | TRBV9 | . | . | TRBJ2-7
TGTGCCAGCAGCTACGCGACTCAAACCGCATCCACTGAGCAGTTCTTC | CASSYATQTASTEQFF | TRBV9 | . | . | TRBJ2-1
TGTGCCAGCAGTGAACAGGGGACAGTTCTTTACGAGCAGTACTTC | CASSEQGTVLYEQYF | TRBV2 | few | TRBD1 | TRBJ2-7
TGTGCCAGCAGAGACAGGGATATACATAACACTGAAGCTTTCTTT | CASRDRDIHNTEAFF | TRBV5-6 | . | TRBD1 | TRBJ1-1
TGTGCCAGCAGTAGAGGACAGGGAGCCTATGGCTACACCTTC | CASSRGQGAYGYTF | TRBV6-6 | . | TRBD1 | TRBJ1-2